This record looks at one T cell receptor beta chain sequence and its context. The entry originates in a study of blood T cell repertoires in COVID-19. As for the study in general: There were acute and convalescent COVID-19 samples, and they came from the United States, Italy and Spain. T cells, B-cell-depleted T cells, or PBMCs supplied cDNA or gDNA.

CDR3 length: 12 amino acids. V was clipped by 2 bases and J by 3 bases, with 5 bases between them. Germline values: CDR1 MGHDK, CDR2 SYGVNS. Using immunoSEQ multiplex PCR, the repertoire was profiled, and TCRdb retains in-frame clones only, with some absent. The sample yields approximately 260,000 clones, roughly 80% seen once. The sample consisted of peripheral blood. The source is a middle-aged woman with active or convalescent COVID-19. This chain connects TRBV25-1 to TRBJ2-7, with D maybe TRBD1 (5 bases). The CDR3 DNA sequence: TGTGCCAGCAGTGAACAGGGCTACGAGCAGTACTTC. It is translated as CASSEQGYEQYF.